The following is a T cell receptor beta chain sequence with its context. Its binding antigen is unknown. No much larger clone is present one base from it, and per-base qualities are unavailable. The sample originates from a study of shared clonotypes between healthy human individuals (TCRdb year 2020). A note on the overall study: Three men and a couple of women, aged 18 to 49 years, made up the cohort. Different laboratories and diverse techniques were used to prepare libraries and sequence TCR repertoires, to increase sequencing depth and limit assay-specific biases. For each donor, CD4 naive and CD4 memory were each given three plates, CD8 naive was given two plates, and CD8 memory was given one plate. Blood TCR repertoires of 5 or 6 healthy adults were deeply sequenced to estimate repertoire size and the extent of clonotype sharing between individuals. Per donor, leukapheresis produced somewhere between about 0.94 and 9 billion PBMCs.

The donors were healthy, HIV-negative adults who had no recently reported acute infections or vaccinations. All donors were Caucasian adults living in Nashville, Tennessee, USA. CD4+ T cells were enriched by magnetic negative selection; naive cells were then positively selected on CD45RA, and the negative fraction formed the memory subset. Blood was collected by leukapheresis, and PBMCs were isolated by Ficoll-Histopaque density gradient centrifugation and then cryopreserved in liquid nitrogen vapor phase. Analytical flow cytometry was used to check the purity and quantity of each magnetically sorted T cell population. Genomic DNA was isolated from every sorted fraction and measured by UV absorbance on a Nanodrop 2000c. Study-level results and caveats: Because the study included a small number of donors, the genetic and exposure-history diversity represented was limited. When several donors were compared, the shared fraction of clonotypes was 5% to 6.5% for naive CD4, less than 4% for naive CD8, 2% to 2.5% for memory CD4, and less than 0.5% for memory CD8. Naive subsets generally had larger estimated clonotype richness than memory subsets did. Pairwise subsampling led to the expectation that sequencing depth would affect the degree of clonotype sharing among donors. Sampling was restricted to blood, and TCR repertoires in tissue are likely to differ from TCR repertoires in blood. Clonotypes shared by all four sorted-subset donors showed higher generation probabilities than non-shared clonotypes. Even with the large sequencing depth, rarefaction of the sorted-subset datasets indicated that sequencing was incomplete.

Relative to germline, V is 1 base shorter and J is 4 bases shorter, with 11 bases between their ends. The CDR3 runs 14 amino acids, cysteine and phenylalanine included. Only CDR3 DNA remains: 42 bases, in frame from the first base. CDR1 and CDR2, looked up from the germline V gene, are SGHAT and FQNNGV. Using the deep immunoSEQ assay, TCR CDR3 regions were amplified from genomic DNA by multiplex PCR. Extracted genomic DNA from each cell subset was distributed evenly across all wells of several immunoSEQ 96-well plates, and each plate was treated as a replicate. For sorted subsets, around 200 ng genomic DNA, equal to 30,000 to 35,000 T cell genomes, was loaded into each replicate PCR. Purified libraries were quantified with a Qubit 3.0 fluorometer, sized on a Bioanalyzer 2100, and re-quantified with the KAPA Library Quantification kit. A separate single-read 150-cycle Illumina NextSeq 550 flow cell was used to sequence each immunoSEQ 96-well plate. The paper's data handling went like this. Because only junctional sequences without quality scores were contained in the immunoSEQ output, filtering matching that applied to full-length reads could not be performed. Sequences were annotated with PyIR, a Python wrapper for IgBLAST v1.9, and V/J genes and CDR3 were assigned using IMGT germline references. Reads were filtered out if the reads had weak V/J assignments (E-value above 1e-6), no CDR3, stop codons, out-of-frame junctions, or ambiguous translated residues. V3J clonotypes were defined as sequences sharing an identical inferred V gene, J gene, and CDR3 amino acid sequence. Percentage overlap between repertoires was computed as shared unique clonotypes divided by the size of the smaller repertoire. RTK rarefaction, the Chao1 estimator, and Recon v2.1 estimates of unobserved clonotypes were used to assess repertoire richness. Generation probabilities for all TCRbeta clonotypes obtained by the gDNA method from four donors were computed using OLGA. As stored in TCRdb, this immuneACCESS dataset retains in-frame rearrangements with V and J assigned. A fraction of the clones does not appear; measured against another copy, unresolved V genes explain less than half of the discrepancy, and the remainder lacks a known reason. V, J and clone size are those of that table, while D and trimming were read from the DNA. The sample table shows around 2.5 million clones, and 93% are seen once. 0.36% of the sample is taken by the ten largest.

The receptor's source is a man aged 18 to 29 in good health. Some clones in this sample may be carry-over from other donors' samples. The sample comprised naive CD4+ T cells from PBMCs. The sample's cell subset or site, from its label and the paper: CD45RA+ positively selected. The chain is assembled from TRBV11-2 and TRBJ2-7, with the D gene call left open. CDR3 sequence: CASSLVHQPYEQYF. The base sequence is TGTGCCAGCAGCTTAGTTCACCAGCCTTACGAGCAGTACTTC.